Listed here are 11 T cell receptor beta chains from one sample, sequenced in a study of T cell repertoires in cytomegalovirus infection. TCRdb re-called the reads through MiXCR, storing one row per CDR3 protein. The data show around 450,000 distinct CDR3 sequences, 25% to 40% seen once. The sequenced material came from PBMCs. The source is a human donor in good health (CMV status not recorded). Some clones in this sample may be carry-over from other donors' samples.

The chain links TRBV19 to TRBJ1-1; the D is unclear. Trimming shortened V by 8 bases and J by 1 base, and 11 bases separated the two germline ends. The CDR3 runs to 13 residues. Per the germline V gene, CDR1 is LNHDA and CDR2 is SQIVND (reference sequence). CDR3 nucleotide sequence: TGTGCCAGTGGCACGAAACCGAACACTGAAGCTTTCTTT. Encoded protein: CASGTKPNTEAFF. Drawing the rest from reference TRBV19 and TRBJ1-1, the complete variable domain is DGGITQSPKYLFRKEGQNVTLSCEQNLNHDAMYWYRQDPGQGLRLIYYSQIVNDFQKGDIAEGYSVSREKKESFPLTVTSAQKNPTAFYLCASGTKPNTEAFFGQGTRLTVV.

This clonotype was counted only a few times. The chain combines TRBV11-2 with TRBJ1-2; D is perhaps TRBD1 (5 bases). The CDR3 is 14 amino acids. V shed 6 bases and J shed 4 bases, with 15 bases lying between them. The germline CDR1 and CDR2 sequences are SGHAT and FQNNGV. Written as DNA, the CDR3 is TGTGCCAGCAGTTACCCGGGGGTATTCTATGGCTACACCTTC. This gives the protein CASSYPGVFYGYTF.

This clonotype was picked up many times. A read error may produce the germline difference seen at one junction end. V is TRBV6-1 and J is TRBJ2-3; perhaps TRBD2 as D (5 bases). Germline loops: CDR1 MNHNS, CDR2 SASEGT. The CDR3 has 14 residues. The CDR3 DNA reads TGTGCCAGCAGTCAAGCGGTAGGCACAGATACGCAGTATTTT. Residues: CASSQAVGTDTQYF.

This clonotype was counted between two and nine times. V gene TRBV7-9 combines with J gene TRBJ2-7; TRBD1 aligns across 7 bases. The trim removed 3 bases at V and 3 bases at J, leaving 8 bases unmatched. Germline V lookup: CDR1 SEHNR, CDR2 FQNEAQ (reference sequence). This CDR3 region has 15 residues. CDR3 DNA sequence: TGTGCCAGCAGCTTCTACCCGGGACAGTTCTACGAGCAGTACTTC. This translates into CASSFYPGQFYEQYF.

The J gene is TRBJ2-7, the V gene TRBV28, with a weak D call TRBD2 (6 bases). V was trimmed by 6 bases and J by 3 bases, leaving 18 bases between them. The CDR3 runs to 15 residues. Germline CDR1 and CDR2: MDHEN and SYDVKM. The CDR3 DNA reads TGTGCCAGCAGGGGCCGGGGAGGTTCTTTCTACGAGCAGTACTTC. This sequence encodes CASRGRGGSFYEQYF. The whole variable domain, remainder taken from reference TRBV28 and TRBJ2-7, is DVKVTQSSRYLVKRTGEKVFLECVQDMDHENMFWYRQDPGLGLRLIYFSYDVKMKEKGDIPEGYSVSREKKERFSLILESASTNQTSMYLCASRGRGGSFYEQYFGPGTRLTVT.

V gene TRBV6-2 or TRBV6-3 combines with J gene TRBJ2-7; D unresolved. CDR3 size: 16 residues. V was cut by 4 bases and J by 0 bases, with 16 bases left in between. Germline values: CDR1 MNHEY, CDR2 SVGEGT. The CDR3 sequence: CASSWSATPSSYEQYF. Here the CDR3 DNA reads TGTGCCAGCAGTTGGAGTGCGACACCCAGCTCCTACGAGCAGTACTTC.

This clonotype has just a few counts. The CDR3 sequence: CASRAGEAYGYTF. The CDR3 coding sequence is TGTGCCAGCAGGGCAGGGGAGGCCTATGGCTACACCTTC. The chain recombines TRBV2 with TRBJ1-2; D is perhaps TRBD1 (6 bases). V dropped 6 bases and J dropped 4 bases, with 12 bases sitting between them. The CDR3 length is 13 residues. Germline CDR1 and CDR2: SNHLY and FYNNEI.

This clonotype was recorded a few times. This chain connects TRBV6-8 to TRBJ1-6; no firm D call. The V gene lost 0 bases and the J gene lost 9 bases, with 12 bases spanning the gap. Looked up from germline, CDR1 is MNHGY and CDR2 is SAAAGT. The CDR3 contains 15 residues. This chain's CDR3 is CASSYSPTQGSPLHF. CDR3 coding DNA: TGTGCCAGCAGTTACTCACCAACCCAAGGTTCACCCCTCCACTTT.

The V call is TRBV5-1, the J call TRBJ1-2; unclear D gene. Germline V lookup: CDR1 SGHRS, CDR2 YFSETQ. This CDR3 contains 15 residues. Trimming cost V 0 bases and J 4 bases, with 13 bases left between them. The CDR3 region has the DNA TGCGCCAGCAGCTTGGATTCGGAGTTTAGCTATGGCTACACCTTC. Its translation: CASSLDSEFSYGYTF.

This clonotype was counted between two and nine times. The chain employs TRBV11-2 and TRBJ1-2; D might be TRBD1 (5 bases). CDR3 size: 13 residues. The V gene's germline CDR1 is SGHAT and CDR2 FQNNGV. V lost 2 bases, J lost 8 bases, and 12 bases lay in between. CDR3 loop: CASSLTGGDGYTF. In DNA form, the CDR3 reads TGTGCCAGCAGCTTAACCGGGGGAGACGGCTACACCTTC.

The chain's CDR3 is CASIPRRRGVGGGNTEAFF. In DNA form, the CDR3 reads TGTGCCAGCATCCCCCGGCGTCGAGGGGTGGGGGGGGGGAACACTGAAGCTTTCTTT. The V and J genes are TRBV12-3 or TRBV12-4 and TRBJ1-1; a weak D match, TRBD1 (5 bases). The CDR3 runs 19 residues. V was clipped by 7 bases and J by 1 base, with 28 bases between them.